Listed here are 20 T cell receptor beta chains from one sample, sequenced in a study of shared clonotypes between healthy human individuals. TCRdb's copy holds only in-frame clones and misses some; the assay was immunoSEQ multiplex PCR. The sample has about 380,000 clones; around 96% are singletons. Sequencing was carried out using memory CD8+ T cells sorted from blood. The subset is: CD45RO+ cells pooled with CCR7-negative TemRA cells. These receptors were obtained from a man aged 30 to 39 in good health.

J is TRBJ2-7 and V is TRBV6-5, with 7 bases aligning to TRBD1. Germline CDR1 reads MNHEY; CDR2 reads SVGAGI. The CDR3 totals 16 residues. Germline trimming cut 0 bases from V and 3 bases from J; bases unmatched to any gene: 8. The CDR3 sequence is CASSYSYPTGRYEQYF. For the CDR3, the DNA is TGTGCCAGCAGTTACTCTTATCCGACAGGGCGCTACGAGCAGTACTTC.

The rearrangement joins TRBV28 to TRBJ1-5; D is possibly TRBD1 (6 bases). This CDR3 is built from 14 residues. Germline lookup yields CDR1 MDHEN and CDR2 SYDVKM. Trimming pared 2 bases from V and 3 bases from J, leaving 8 bases between. CDR3 in amino acids: CASSLGQFNQPQHF. The CDR3 region has the DNA TGTGCCAGCAGTTTAGGACAGTTCAATCAGCCCCAGCATTTT.

The CDR3 protein is CATNTPGLELFF. The CDR3 bases are TGTGCCACTAATACGCCAGGGTTAGAACTGTTTTTT. This chain joins TRBV28 and TRBJ1-4, with D tentatively TRBD1 (5 bases). This CDR3 is built from 12 residues. Germline loops: CDR1 MDHEN, CDR2 SYDVKM. V lost 10 bases and J 12 bases, leaving 18 bases between the germline ends.

The rearrangement links TRBV5-4 to TRBJ2-5, with 7 bases matching TRBD1. Per germline, CDR1 SGHNT and CDR2 YYREEE (reference sequence). The CDR3 has 15 residues. The junction had 7 bases not matched to a gene; V was cut back by 1 base and J by 4 bases. The CDR3 is CASSLRTNRGETQYF. DNA for the CDR3: TGTGCCAGCAGCTTGCGAACTAACAGGGGAGAGACCCAGTACTTC.

The table lists this clone with a count of one. The V and J genes are TRBV2 and TRBJ2-7, with 7 positions matching TRBD1. Germline CDR1 and CDR2: SNHLY and FYNNEI. The CDR3 consists of 11 residues. The V gene end was trimmed by 6 bases and the J gene end by 6 bases; junction bases not matched to a gene: 2. The CDR3 DNA reads as TGTGCCAGCAGCCGGGACAGCGAGCAGTACTTC. Translation gives CASSRDSEQYF.

The V and J genes are TRBV9 and TRBJ2-3; unclear D gene. CDR1 is SGDLS, CDR2 YYNGEE, per germline. V lost 1 base and J lost 6, with 9 bases in between. This CDR3 has 13 amino acids. CDR3 loop: CASSVYRWDTQYF. CDR3 DNA: TGTGCCAGCAGCGTATACCGGTGGGATACGCAGTATTTT.

The chain has TRBV12-5 and TRBJ2-5; maybe TRBD2 (5 bases). The CDR3 sequence is 17 residues long. The V end was cut by 3 bases, the J end by 5 bases, with 22 bases between. The germline CDR1 and CDR2 sequences are LGHNT and FRNRAP. The CDR3, as DNA: TGTGCTAGTGGTTTCTCCCCGGTCCCTAGCACGCAGGAGACCCAGTACTTC. Encoded protein: CASGFSPVPSTQETQYF.

The J gene is TRBJ2-2, the V gene TRBV4-1, with D possibly matching TRBD2 (6 bases). This CDR3 has 17 amino acids. Germline assignment: CDR1 MGHRA and CDR2 YSYEKL. V dropped 2 bases and J dropped 4 bases, with 17 bases sitting between them. The CDR3 sequence is CASSQTTSRTATGELFF. CDR3 DNA: TGCGCCAGCAGCCAAACGACTAGTAGGACGGCCACCGGGGAGCTGTTTTTT.

The V gene is TRBV5-6, the J gene TRBJ1-3; possible D gene TRBD1, 5 bases. V lost 0 bases and J lost 0, with 10 bases in between. The germline V gene encodes CDR1 SGHDT and CDR2 YYEEEE. The length of the CDR3 is 16 residues. CDR3 loop: CASSLGGPFSGNTIYF. The CDR3 nucleotides read TGTGCCAGCAGCTTGGGGGGACCGTTCTCTGGAAACACCATATATTTT.

CDR3 coding DNA: TGTGCCAGCAGCTTACAGGGTTACAATGAGCAGTTCTTC. Amino acids: CASSLQGYNEQFF. This chain links TRBV11-2 with TRBJ2-1, with D perhaps TRBD1 (5 bases). The V and J ends lost 2 bases and 4 bases respectively, with 6 bases between them. The length of the CDR3 is 13 residues. Germline CDR1 SGHAT, CDR2 FQNNGV. Full variable domain (rest looked up from reference TRBV11-2 and TRBJ2-1): EAGVAQSPRYKIIEKRQSVAFWCNPISGHATLYWYQQILGQGPKLLIQFQNNGVVDDSQLPKDRFSAERLKGVDSTLKIQPAKLEDSAVYLCASSLQGYNEQFFGPGTRLTVL.

The genes are TRBV19 and TRBJ2-3, with D perhaps TRBD2 (6 bases). Germline V lookup: CDR1 LNHDA, CDR2 SQIVND (reference sequence). This CDR3 spans 14 amino acids. The germline V and J ends were trimmed by 4 bases and 2 bases, with 10 bases remaining between them. The CDR3 sequence: CASSTRDFTDTQYF. CDR3 sequence (DNA): TGTGCCAGTAGTACGCGGGACTTCACAGATACGCAGTATTTT.

The chain links TRBV9 to TRBJ2-1; 9 bases fit TRBD2. CDR3 length: 17 amino acids. The trim removed 0 bases at V and 3 bases at J, leaving 7 bases unmatched. Germline lookup yields CDR1 SGDLS and CDR2 YYNGEE. The CDR3, as DNA: TGTGCCAGCAGCGTAGCCGAGGGACTAGCACTCTACAATGAGCAGTTCTTC. Protein sequence: CASSVAEGLALYNEQFF.

The chain employs TRBV11-2 and TRBJ1-6; D gene unclear. Germline V CDR1 and CDR2: SGHAT, FQNNGV. V was trimmed by 3 bases and J by 7 bases, leaving 10 bases between them. This CDR3 contains 14 residues. CDR3 DNA sequence: TGTGCCAGCAGCTTCACACAGAAAAATTCACCCCTCCACTTT. Translation: CASSFTQKNSPLHF.

About this clone itself: The same CDR3 is also encoded by other DNA sequences in this sample. The chain is built from TRBV9 and TRBJ2-1, with D maybe TRBD2 (6 bases). The length of the CDR3 is 14 residues. V shed 1 base and J shed 3 bases, with 8 bases lying between them. CDR1 SGDLS and CDR2 YYNGEE come from the germline V gene. CDR3 region: CASSVTGSYNEQFF. The CDR3 nucleotides are TGTGCCAGCAGCGTAACCGGGAGCTACAATGAGCAGTTCTTC.

The chain employs TRBV5-1 and TRBJ2-5; 9 bases agree with TRBD2. Germline trimming cut 5 bases from V and 3 bases from J; bases unmatched to any gene: 5. This CDR3 is built from 14 residues. Germline CDR1 SGHRS, CDR2 YFSETQ. As DNA, the CDR3 is TGCGCCAGCAGGCCTAGCGGGAATGAAGAGACCCAGTACTTC. Its translation: CASRPSGNEETQYF.

The V call is TRBV5-4, the J call TRBJ2-1; 7 nucleotides align to TRBD2. The CDR3 contains 19 residues. V was clipped by 0 bases and J by 0 bases; unmatched bases: 12. CDR1 is SGHNT, CDR2 YYREEE, per germline (reference sequence). This chain's CDR3 is CASSLGGRANVGSYNEQFF. CDR3 coding DNA: TGTGCCAGCAGCTTGGGGGGGAGGGCCAACGTCGGCTCCTACAATGAGCAGTTCTTC.

The chain couples TRBV7-3 to TRBJ2-3; 9 bases agree with TRBD1. This CDR3 is 19 amino acids long. V shed 1 base and J 6 bases; nucleotides not matched to a gene: 17. Looked up from germline, CDR1 is SGHTA and CDR2 is FQGTGA. Here the CDR3 reads CASSLKPRGWDRDVDTQYF. As DNA, the CDR3 is TGTGCCAGCAGCTTAAAACCGAGGGGATGGGACAGGGACGTGGATACGCAGTATTTT.

This rearrangement joins TRBV7-8 to TRBJ2-7; D may correspond to TRBD1 or TRBD2 (5 bases each). Germline V gives CDR1 SGHVS, CDR2 FQNEAQ. Trimming took 5 bases from V and 1 from J, leaving 12 bases between them. The CDR3 is 14 amino acids. The CDR3 nucleotides read TGTGCCAGCAGCGCCGGGACCAAGTCCTACGAGCAGTACTTC. Translated: CASSAGTKSYEQYF.

The rearrangement joins TRBV10-3 to TRBJ1-2, with TRBD1 identical over 9 bases. The CDR3 totals 13 residues. Losses at the gene ends were 0 bases for V and 8 bases for J; bases not matched to a gene: 1. Germline V lookup: CDR1 ENHRY, CDR2 SYGVKD. The CDR3 sequence is CAISESGTGGYTF. CDR3 DNA: TGTGCCATCAGTGAGTCCGGGACAGGGGGCTACACCTTC.

This clone was recorded once. The chain combines TRBV5-6 with TRBJ1-4; D is perhaps TRBD1 (6 bases). CDR3 length equals 15 residues. CDR1 and CDR2 (germline): SGHDT, YYEEEE. V gave up 4 bases and J gave up 3 bases, with 13 bases separating them. CDR3 sequence reads: CASSTPGQANEKLFF. DNA of the CDR3: TGTGCCAGCAGCACTCCGGGACAAGCTAATGAAAAACTGTTTTTT.